The 18 T cell receptor beta chains in this list originate from one sample, sequenced in a study of T cell changes during pregnancy in multiple sclerosis. The repertoire was sequenced with immunoSEQ multiplex PCR; TCRdb's copy has only in-frame clones and lacks some. This sample has 50,000 to 55,000 clones, with 92% found just once. The sequenced sample was CD4+ T cells from peripheral blood mononuclear cells, obtained after pregnancy. These receptors originate from a female donor with multiple sclerosis, enrolled in a pregnancy study.

The CDR3 region is CASSLGAKIDEAFF. The CDR3 DNA follows: TGTGCCAGCAGCTTGGGGGCGAAGATAGATGAAGCTTTCTTT. V is TRBV11-2 and J is TRBJ1-1; tentative D call: TRBD1 (6 bases). Per germline, CDR1 SGHAT and CDR2 FQNNGV. V shed 3 bases and J shed 7 bases, with 15 bases lying between them. The CDR3 totals 14 residues.

The rearrangement links TRBV9 to TRBJ1-2; D is possibly TRBD1 (5 bases). The germline V and J ends were trimmed by 3 bases and 4 bases, with 19 bases remaining between them. CDR3 size: 16 residues. The germline CDR1 and CDR2 sequences are SGDLS and YYNGEE. CDR3 DNA sequence: TGTGCCAGCAGCGCTAATCCGGGACTTACTACCTATGGCTACACCTTC. It codes for CASSANPGLTTYGYTF.

The chain couples TRBV7-6 to TRBJ1-1; D call uncertain. The germline gives CDR1 SGHVS, CDR2 FNYEAQ. This CDR3 comprises 14 residues. Deletions cut 6 bases from V and 1 base from J, with 12 bases between. The CDR3 sequence is CASSPLVRNTEAFF. As DNA, the CDR3 is TGTGCCAGCAGTCCACTCGTAAGGAACACTGAAGCTTTCTTT.

The chain uses TRBV19 and TRBJ2-3, with a tentative D call TRBD1 (6 bases). Trimming stripped 1 base from V and 5 bases from J, with 13 bases between. CDR1 LNHDA and CDR2 SQIVND come from the germline V gene (reference sequence). CDR3 length equals 15 residues. The CDR3 is CASSIVRQGLDTQYF. The DNA of the CDR3 is TGTGCCAGTAGTATAGTTAGGCAGGGGCTAGATACGCAGTATTTT.

This sequence joins TRBV28 and TRBJ1-5; no reliable D call. Trimming took off 4 bases at V and 7 bases at J, with 8 bases between the two ends. Per the germline V gene, CDR1 is MDHEN and CDR2 is SYDVKM. There are 12 residues in the CDR3. This chain's CDR3 is CASSSAGQPQHF. DNA of the CDR3: TGTGCCAGCAGTTCGGCGGGGCAGCCCCAGCATTTT.

The V gene is TRBV19, the J gene TRBJ2-5; 7 bases map to TRBD2. The J segment lost 4 bases and the V segment lost 5 bases, leaving 7 bases of the junction unmatched. CDR1 is LNHDA, CDR2 SQIVND, per germline (reference sequence). CDR3 length: 14 amino acids. The CDR3 spells CASSFGSGGETQYF. As DNA, the CDR3 is TGTGCCAGTAGTTTCGGGTCGGGAGGAGAGACCCAGTACTTC.

The chain combines TRBV19 with TRBJ2-2; no reliable D call. CDR1 and CDR2 (germline): LNHDA, SQIVND (reference sequence). The CDR3 loop spans 14 amino acids. V was shortened by 2 bases and J by 2 bases, with 6 bases between the two germline ends. CDR3 DNA sequence: TGTGCCAGTAGTATACAGGAAAACACCGGGGAGCTGTTTTTT. It yields the protein CASSIQENTGELFF.

The chain has TRBV7-2 and TRBJ2-1, with 10 nucleotides matching TRBD2. Germline values: CDR1 SGHTA, CDR2 FQGNSA. This CDR3 contains 15 residues. V lost 5 bases and J lost 3; bases outside the gene matches: 4. For the CDR3, the DNA is TGTGCCAGCAGCCAGCTAGCGGGAGTCTACAATGAGCAGTTCTTC. Residues: CASSQLAGVYNEQFF.

In DNA, the CDR3 is TGTGCCAGTAGTGGGGGGTCCGAACGCGCTGAAGCTTTCTTT. Translating gives CASSGGSERAEAFF. The chain has TRBV19 and TRBJ1-1; the D gene is possibly TRBD1 (5 bases). This CDR3 contains 14 residues. Germline assignment: CDR1 LNHDA and CDR2 SQIVND (reference sequence). Trimming removed 5 bases from V and 6 bases from J, with 16 bases in between.

A single count supports this clone. Here the CDR3 DNA reads TGTGCCAGCTCACCTCCGGGACAGGGAGGATCCCAGCATTTT. It codes for CASSPPGQGGSQHF. The rearrangement uses TRBV18 and TRBJ1-5; 9 bases align to TRBD1. Germline values: CDR1 KGHSH, CDR2 LQKENI. The CDR3 contains 14 residues. Trimming took 3 bases from V and 11 from J; bases not matched to a gene: 8.

Only one count was recorded for this clone. The chain couples TRBV5-4 to TRBJ1-3, with D unclear. Trimming stripped 0 bases from V and 4 bases from J, with 8 bases between. Per germline, CDR1 SGHNT and CDR2 YYREEE (reference sequence). The CDR3 consists of 14 residues. Here the CDR3 DNA reads TGTGCCAGCAGCTTGGCCGAGAGGGGAAACACCATATATTTT. This codes for CASSLAERGNTIYF.

The chain joins TRBV18 to TRBJ1-3, with 10 bases that match TRBD1. Looked up from germline, CDR1 is KGHSH and CDR2 is LQKENI. This CDR3 has 17 amino acids. The V segment lost 5 bases and the J segment 1 base; nucleotides outside the gene matches: 8. DNA for the CDR3: TGTGCCAGCTCAATTCTGGACAGGGGGATTTCTGGAAACACCATATATTTT. This gives the protein CASSILDRGISGNTIYF.

The chain links TRBV5-1 to TRBJ2-7, with 9 positions matching TRBD2. Germline V gene lookup returns CDR1 SGHRS and CDR2 YFSETQ. The J segment lost 7 bases and the V segment lost 0 bases, leaving 11 bases of the junction unmatched. This CDR3 has 16 amino acids. The CDR3 bases are TGCGCCAGCAGCTTGGTAGCGGGAGAGCTACCTCGGGAGCAGTACTTC. This translates into CASSLVAGELPREQYF.

This chain links TRBV7-2 with TRBJ2-5, with 7 bases that match TRBD1. The ends lost 5 bases at V and 1 base at J; junction bases unmatched: 4. The CDR3 sequence is 14 residues long. CDR1 is SGHTA and CDR2 is FQGNSA in the germline V gene. The CDR3 loop is CASSPGQAQETQYF. DNA for the CDR3: TGTGCCAGCAGCCCTGGACAGGCCCAAGAGACCCAGTACTTC.

This clone was seen only a few times. The chain couples TRBV18 to TRBJ2-7; 14 nucleotides align to TRBD2. The CDR3 has 16 residues. V trimming: 8 bases; J trimming: 4 bases; junction bases outside the gene matches: 10. Germline V gives CDR1 KGHSH, CDR2 LQKENI. The DNA of the CDR3 is TGTGCCAGCCGCCCCCGTGGGACTAGCGGGAGTTACGAGCAGTACTTC. Its translation is CASRPRGTSGSYEQYF.

This clone appeared a single time. The gene calls are TRBV7-2 and TRBJ2-3; D call uncertain. The CDR3 loop spans 16 amino acids. Germline V gives CDR1 SGHTA, CDR2 FQGNSA. V was cut by 1 base and J by 5 bases, with 16 bases left in between. The CDR3 loop is CASSLGFASAGDTQYF. The DNA of the CDR3 is TGTGCCAGCAGCTTAGGTTTTGCGTCGGCAGGAGATACGCAGTATTTT.

This chain joins TRBV9 and TRBJ2-2; 9 bases are a match to TRBD2. The germline gives CDR1 SGDLS, CDR2 YYNGEE. This CDR3 contains 22 residues. Germline trimming cut 0 bases from V and 0 bases from J; bases unmatched to any gene: 18. The CDR3 bases are TGTGCCAGCAGCGTAGACCCAGGGGGGGCTAGCGGGACCCACCCGAACACCGGGGAGCTGTTTTTT. This gives the protein CASSVDPGGASGTHPNTGELFF.

This chain connects TRBV19 to TRBJ1-1; D is perhaps TRBD1 (5 bases). The germline V gene encodes CDR1 LNHDA and CDR2 SQIVND (reference sequence). This CDR3 is 16 amino acids long. Trimming pared 3 bases from V and 0 bases from J, leaving 14 bases between. The CDR3 bases are TGTGCCAGTAGTATTAGCAGGGCCCGCATGAACACTGAAGCTTTCTTT. The encoded protein is CASSISRARMNTEAFF.